This T cell receptor beta chain was retrieved from a study of CD8+ T cells in alopecia areata. Extracted RNA was reverse transcribed, and the resulting cDNA served as sequencing template. Here immunoSEQ multiplex PCR was the method, and the copy in TCRdb shows in-frame clones only, minus some. The profile shows about 140,000 clones, roughly 61% of them singletons. V was pared by 1 base and J by 9 bases, with 15 bases between. In germline, CDR1 is LGHNA, CDR2 YNFKEQ. The CDR3 has 14 residues. The sequencing used CD4+ T cells sorted from blood, collected at week 0. The TCR sequence derives from a human donor with alopecia areata. The chain recombines TRBV4-2 with TRBJ1-1, with D perhaps TRBD1 (5 bases). The CDR3 is CASSQGGTGFQAFF. CDR3 nucleotide sequence: TGTGCCAGCAGCCAAGGGGGCACGGGATTTCAAGCTTTCTTT.